These 32 T cell receptor beta chains share one sample of origin, sequenced in a study of blood T cell repertoires in COVID-19. Produced via immunoSEQ multiplex PCR; TCRdb's table is partial and in-frame only. This sample yields about 190,000 clones, of which 70% to 90% are seen a single time; under 4.5% belongs to the top ten. The sequenced material came from peripheral blood. The receptors shown here come from a woman aged 25 to 39 with acute or convalescent COVID-19.

Note on this clone: Other DNA sequences in this sample translate to the same CDR3. This rearrangement joins TRBV28 to TRBJ1-5; TRBD1 might be the D (5 bases). Trimming removed 3 bases from V and 6 bases from J, with 12 bases in between. Germline loops: CDR1 MDHEN, CDR2 SYDVKM. The CDR3 covers 14 residues. The CDR3 nucleotides are TGTGCCAGCAGTTTGGGGGGTCTCGGTCAGCCCCAGCATTTT. Its protein product is CASSLGGLGQPQHF.

The V and J genes are TRBV2 and TRBJ2-7; tentatively, D is TRBD2 (6 bases). Trimming left V 0 bases short and J 6 bases short, with 12 bases between. CDR1 SNHLY and CDR2 FYNNEI come from the germline V gene. This CDR3 comprises 14 residues. Here the CDR3 reads CASSEASGVGEQYF. The CDR3 nucleotides are TGTGCCAGCAGTGAAGCGTCGGGAGTGGGCGAGCAGTACTTC.

The chain recombines TRBV6-5 with TRBJ2-3; 8 bases agree with TRBD2. Germline V gives CDR1 MNHEY, CDR2 SVGAGI. This CDR3 has 14 amino acids. With V trimmed by 11 bases and J by 2 bases, 9 bases remained unmatched. CDR3 protein: CAARGGLNTDTQYF. The CDR3 DNA follows: TGTGCCGCACGGGGGGGATTAAACACAGATACGCAGTATTTT.

V and J are TRBV5-1 and TRBJ1-1; TRBD1 agrees at 7 bases. J lost 3 bases, V lost 4 bases, and 9 bases had no gene match. This CDR3 contains 15 residues. Germline loops: CDR1 SGHRS, CDR2 YFSETQ. The CDR3, as DNA: TGCGCCAGCAGCAGACAGGGCCCGCCTTACACTGAAGCTTTCTTT. Translating gives CASSRQGPPYTEAFF. The full variable domain, with the rest looked up from reference TRBV5-1 and TRBJ1-1, is KAGVTQTPRYLIKTRGQQVTLSCSPISGHRSVSWYQQTPGQGLQFLFEYFSETQRNKGNFPGRFSGRQFSNSRSEMNVSTLELGDSALYLCASSRQGPPYTEAFFGQGTRLTVV.

The rearrangement joins TRBV19 to TRBJ2-2; TRBD2 is a possible D gene (6 bases). The CDR3 covers 11 residues. V lost 7 bases, J lost 7 bases, and 7 bases lay in between. Germline V CDR1 and CDR2: LNHDA, SQIVND (reference sequence). In DNA, the CDR3 is TGTGCCAGTACGCGGGGCGGGGAGCTGTTTTTT. Its translation is CASTRGGELFF.

The J gene is TRBJ1-6, the V gene TRBV11-1; no firm D call. The germline gives CDR1 SGHAT, CDR2 FQDESV (reference sequence). The CDR3 runs to 14 residues. V was pared by 5 bases and J by 7 bases, with 12 bases between. The CDR3 nucleotides are TGTGCCAGCAGCATCACAGCCCTCAATTCACCCCTCCACTTT. Translated: CASSITALNSPLHF.

The chain couples TRBV28 to TRBJ2-7; the match to TRBD2 covers 8 bases. The CDR3 is 19 residues long. The germline V gene encodes CDR1 MDHEN and CDR2 SYDVKM. Trimming at V came to 7 bases and at J to 0 bases, leaving 20 bases not matched to a gene. This CDR3 is CASTSTTGGGRPSSYEQYF. The CDR3 DNA reads TGTGCCAGCACCTCGACGACAGGCGGCGGGAGGCCGAGCTCCTACGAGCAGTACTTC.

The chain employs TRBV6-5 and TRBJ2-5; D call uncertain. Germline values: CDR1 MNHEY, CDR2 SVGAGI. The germline V and J ends were trimmed by 10 bases and 11 bases, with 17 bases remaining between them. This CDR3 has 11 amino acids. The CDR3 nucleotides are TGTGCCACCCCGATCCCAGTGGAGCAGTACTTC. This encodes CATPIPVEQYF.

The gene calls are TRBV28 and TRBJ2-7; D possibly corresponds to TRBD1 (6 bases). CDR3 length: 11 amino acids. The germline gives CDR1 MDHEN, CDR2 SYDVKM. Between the trimmed V and J ends, which lost 8 bases and 4 bases, there was a span of 9 bases. The CDR3 region is CASEGQYEQYF. The CDR3 DNA is TGTGCCAGCGAGGGACAATACGAGCAGTACTTC. Together with reference TRBV28 and TRBJ2-7, the CDR3 gives the full variable domain: DVKVTQSSRYLVKRTGEKVFLECVQDMDHENMFWYRQDPGLGLRLIYFSYDVKMKEKGDIPEGYSVSREKKERFSLILESASTNQTSMYLCASEGQYEQYFGPGTRLTVT.

This chain joins TRBV7-2 and TRBJ2-3, with 12 nucleotides matching TRBD2. The CDR3 is made up of 14 amino acids. CDR1 SGHTA and CDR2 FQGNSA come from the germline V gene. J lost 4 bases, V lost 4 bases, and 0 bases had no gene match. The CDR3 region has the DNA TGTGCCAGCAGCTCTAGCGGGAGGGCAGATACGCAGTATTTT. Translation gives CASSSSGRADTQYF. Filled out from reference TRBV7-2 and TRBJ2-3, the complete variable domain reads GAGVSQSPSNKVTEKGKDVELRCDPISGHTALYWYRQSLGQGLEFLIYFQGNSAPDKSGLPSDRFSAERTGGSVSTLTIQRTQQEDSAVYLCASSSSGRADTQYFGPGTRLTVL.

This chain joins TRBV6-6 and TRBJ2-7, with D perhaps matching TRBD2 (5 bases). Trimming shortened V by 5 bases and J by 4 bases, and 6 bases separated the two germline ends. CDR1 is MNHNY and CDR2 is SVGAGI in the germline V gene (reference sequence). This CDR3 spans 11 amino acids. The CDR3, as DNA: TGTGCCAGCAGTAGGGAGTACGAGCAGTACTTC. This codes for CASSREYEQYF.

V gene TRBV27 combines with J gene TRBJ2-7; 11 bases align to TRBD2. The ends lost 5 bases at V and 5 bases at J; junction bases unmatched: 2. The CDR3 totals 13 residues. Germline CDR1 MNHEY, CDR2 SMNVEV (reference sequence). The CDR3 DNA follows: TGTGCCAGCAGTCTGGGACTAGCGGACGAGCAGTACTTC. Its translation is CASSLGLADEQYF.

The chain joins TRBV9 to TRBJ1-1; a weak D match, TRBD1 (5 bases). CDR1 and CDR2 from the germline V gene are SGDLS and YYNGEE. CDR3 length: 16 residues. V was trimmed by 6 bases and J by 1 base, leaving 19 bases between them. The CDR3 loop is CASNSGAGGRNTEAFF. The CDR3 nucleotides read TGTGCCAGCAACTCCGGGGCCGGGGGTCGGAACACTGAAGCTTTCTTT.

The chain employs TRBV28 and TRBJ1-3; perhaps TRBD1 as D (6 bases). This CDR3 comprises 13 residues. Germline assignment: CDR1 MDHEN and CDR2 SYDVKM. V dropped 5 bases and J dropped 7 bases, with 12 bases sitting between them. CDR3 region: CASSPKGGNTIYF. CDR3 nucleotide sequence: TGTGCCAGCAGTCCTAAGGGGGGGAACACCATATATTTT. The variable domain in full, completed from reference TRBV28 and TRBJ1-3, reads DVKVTQSSRYLVKRTGEKVFLECVQDMDHENMFWYRQDPGLGLRLIYFSYDVKMKEKGDIPEGYSVSREKKERFSLILESASTNQTSMYLCASSPKGGNTIYFGEGSWLTVV.

The V call is TRBV9, the J call TRBJ2-1; 8 nucleotides agree with TRBD2. Germline CDR1 SGDLS, CDR2 YYNGEE. Trimming removed 1 base from V and 9 bases from J; junction bases left unmatched: 12. This CDR3 region has 16 residues. Here the CDR3 DNA reads TGTGCCAGCAGCGTAAACACGGGAGGGCCGGTGGGTGAGCAGTTCTTC. Protein product: CASSVNTGGPVGEQFF.

The J gene is TRBJ2-1, the V gene TRBV4-2, with TRBD2 matching 7 bases. Trimming cost V 0 bases and J 10 bases; bases outside gene matches: 6. CDR3 length equals 14 residues. Germline V gene sequence: CDR1 LGHNA, CDR2 YNFKEQ. Here the CDR3 reads CASSQDGGGTEQFF. The CDR3, as DNA: TGTGCCAGCAGCCAAGATGGGGGAGGGACCGAGCAGTTCTTC.

This chain uses TRBV2 with TRBJ2-7, with D unresolved. Trimming left V 8 bases short and J 5 bases short, with 10 bases between. This CDR3 has 11 amino acids. Germline CDR1 SNHLY, CDR2 FYNNEI. CDR3 coding DNA: TGTGCCAGCTCAGCGCGGAACGAGCAGTACTTC. Protein sequence: CASSARNEQYF. Using reference TRBV2 and TRBJ2-7 for the parts outside the CDR3, the full variable domain is EPEVTQTPSHQVTQMGQEVILRCVPISNHLYFYWYRQILGQKVEFLVSFYNNEISEKSEIFDDQFSVERPDGSNFTLKIRSTKLEDSAMYFCASSARNEQYFGPGTRLTVT.

V gene TRBV30 combines with J gene TRBJ2-5; 9 nucleotides match TRBD2. From germline, CDR1 is GTSNPN and CDR2 SVGIG (reference sequence). With V trimmed by 4 bases and J by 5 bases, 8 bases remained unmatched. The CDR3 runs 14 residues. The CDR3 DNA sequence: TGTGCCTGGATGGATAGCGGGAGAGGTGAGACCCAGTACTTC. Translation gives CAWMDSGRGETQYF.

Concerning this clone: A read error may produce the germline difference seen at one junction end. The genes are TRBV18 and TRBJ1-4, with TRBD1 identical over 7 bases. Germline V gene lookup returns CDR1 KGHSH and CDR2 LQKENI. The CDR3 spans 15 residues. The CDR3 DNA is TGTGCCAGCTCACCTCCGGGACAGAGAGATGAACAACTGTTTTTT. Its translation is CASSPPGQRDEQLFF.

This clone was observed a handful of times. This rearrangement joins TRBV3-1 (or the pseudogene TRBV3-2) to TRBJ2-2, with a tentative D call TRBD2 (5 bases). This CDR3 is 16 amino acids long. The germline V gene has CDR1 LGHDT and CDR2 YNNKEL (reference sequence). V dropped 2 bases and J dropped 4 bases, with 14 bases sitting between them. CDR3 coding DNA: TGTGCCAGCAGCCAAACGACGCCGGGAAGCACCGGGGAGCTGTTTTTT. Translation: CASSQTTPGSTGELFF.

The sample holds one count of this clone. The rearrangement joins TRBV3-1 (or the pseudogene TRBV3-2) to TRBJ1-1; D uncertain. The germline gives CDR1 LGHDT, CDR2 YNNKEL (reference sequence). The length of the CDR3 is 12 residues. The ends were cut back, 9 bases at V and 5 bases at J, with 13 bases in the middle. CDR3 sequence: CASSHGLTEAFF. The CDR3 DNA sequence: TGTGCCAGTTCCCACGGTTTAACTGAAGCTTTCTTT.

This clone was seen just once. This sequence joins TRBV28 and TRBJ2-1, with D hard to call. The V end was cut by 7 bases, the J end by 0 bases, with 4 bases between. Germline lookup yields CDR1 MDHEN and CDR2 SYDVKM. This CDR3 region has 12 residues. CDR3 DNA: TGTGCCAGCACGAGCTCCTACAATGAGCAGTTCTTC. Amino acid sequence: CASTSSYNEQFF.

The chain employs TRBV9 and TRBJ2-7; TRBD2 aligns across 10 bases. Germline V gene sequence: CDR1 SGDLS, CDR2 YYNGEE. The CDR3 runs 15 residues. The V segment lost 4 bases and the J segment 2 bases; nucleotides outside the gene matches: 6. The DNA of the CDR3 is TGTGCCAGCAGCACCGGACTAGCGGACACCTACGAGCAGTACTTC. This gives the protein CASSTGLADTYEQYF. Variable domain in full (rest from reference TRBV9 and TRBJ2-7): DSGVTQTPKHLITATGQRVTLRCSPRSGDLSVYWYQQSLDQGLQFLIQYYNGEERAKGNILERFSAQQFPDLHSELNLSSLELGDSALYFCASSTGLADTYEQYFGPGTRLTVT.

The chain combines TRBV9 with TRBJ1-2, with a possible D match to TRBD1 (6 bases). Trimming took 4 bases from V and 10 from J, leaving 20 bases between them. CDR3 length equals 14 residues. Germline V gene data show CDR1 as SGDLS and CDR2 as YYNGEE. The CDR3 sequence is CASSQLDLRGSYTF. As DNA, the CDR3 is TGTGCCAGCAGCCAACTTGACCTCAGGGGATCCTACACCTTC.

The rearrangement links TRBV13 to TRBJ2-3; the match to TRBD2 covers 12 bases. The CDR3 runs to 15 residues. Germline-derived CDR1 and CDR2 are PRHDT and FYEKMQ (reference sequence). V was pared by 5 bases and J by 3 bases, with 3 bases of the junction left unmatched. The CDR3 DNA sequence: TGTGCCAGCAGCCCAGGACTAGCGGGAACAGATACGCAGTATTTT. This codes for CASSPGLAGTDTQYF. Full variable domain (remainder filled in from reference TRBV13 and TRBJ2-3): AAGVIQSPRHLIKEKRETATLKCYPIPRHDTVYWYQQGPGQDPQFLISFYEKMQSDKGSIPDRFSAQQFSDYHSELNMSSLELGDSALYFCASSPGLAGTDTQYFGPGTRLTVL.

The V call is TRBV28, the J call TRBJ1-1; 7 nucleotides match TRBD1. Germline values: CDR1 MDHEN, CDR2 SYDVKM. The junction had 5 bases not matched to a gene; V was cut back by 6 bases and J by 1 base. There are 14 residues in the CDR3. The CDR3 reads CASSVPGGNTEAFF. For the CDR3, the DNA is TGTGCCAGCAGCGTGCCAGGGGGGAACACTGAAGCTTTCTTT.

As concerns this clone: The identical CDR3 is also encoded by other nucleotide sequences in the sample. The chain has TRBV5-1 and TRBJ2-7, with 8 bases lining up with TRBD2. Trimming removed 5 bases from V and 3 bases from J; junction bases left unmatched: 7. The CDR3 runs 14 residues. Germline V CDR1 and CDR2: SGHRS, YFSETQ. In DNA, the CDR3 is TGCGCCAGCAGACCTACGGGACTAGACTACGAGCAGTACTTC. Translated, it gives CASRPTGLDYEQYF.

V usage is TRBV30 and J usage is TRBJ1-2; D not resolved. The germline gives CDR1 GTSNPN, CDR2 SVGIG (reference sequence). With 2 bases removed from V and 4 bases from J, the gap between germline ends came to 14 bases. The CDR3 is 14 residues long. The CDR3 here is CAWSQAMGLYGYTF. The CDR3 DNA reads TGTGCCTGGAGTCAGGCAATGGGCCTCTATGGCTACACCTTC. Full variable domain (rest looked up from reference TRBV30 and TRBJ1-2): SQTIHQWPATLVQPVGSPLSLECTVEGTSNPNLYWYRQAAGRGLQLLFYSVGIGQISSEVPQNLSASRPQDRQFILSSKKLLLSDSGFYLCAWSQAMGLYGYTFGSGTRLTVV.

The V and J genes are TRBV29-1 and TRBJ1-1; 8 bases are shared with TRBD1. CDR1 SQVTM and CDR2 ANQGSEA come from the germline V gene. The ends lost 8 bases at V and 1 base at J; junction bases unmatched: 6. The CDR3 has 13 residues. CDR3 nucleotides: TGCAGCTGGGGACAGGCTGGGAACACTGAAGCTTTCTTT. Amino acids: CSWGQAGNTEAFF. Looking up the rest from reference TRBV29-1 and TRBJ1-1 gives the full variable domain: SAVISQKPSRDICQRGTSLTIQCQVDSQVTMMFWYRQQPGQSLTLIATANQGSEATYESGFVIDKFPISRPNLTFSTLTVSNMSPEDSSIYLCSWGQAGNTEAFFGQGTRLTVV.

This clone occurred a few times. CDR3 nucleotides: TGCAGCCCCCGAGAGAGGGTTCAGGACACTGAAGCTTTCTTT. Translated, it gives CSPRERVQDTEAFF. V usage is TRBV29-1 and J usage is TRBJ1-1; D not resolved. The length of the CDR3 is 14 residues. Germline assignment: CDR1 SQVTM and CDR2 ANQGSEA. Deletions cut 8 bases from V and 3 bases from J, with 19 bases between.

V and J are TRBV5-5 and TRBJ2-1; 10 bases match TRBD2. The V segment lost 7 bases and the J segment 6 bases; nucleotides outside the gene matches: 7. This CDR3 spans 14 amino acids. Germline V gene data show CDR1 as SGHKS and CDR2 as YYEKEE (reference sequence). For the CDR3, the DNA is TGTGCCAGCTGGGACGGACTAGCGGTCAATGAGCAGTTCTTC. Translating it yields CASWDGLAVNEQFF.

This chain joins TRBV6-5 and TRBJ1-6, with D possibly TRBD1 on 5 matching bases. Germline V lookup: CDR1 MNHEY, CDR2 SVGAGI. The V end was cut by 1 base, the J end by 13 bases, with 14 bases between. The CDR3 contains 14 residues. This CDR3 reads CASSYFGGFGPLHF. CDR3 nucleotides: TGTGCCAGCAGTTACTTCGGGGGGTTTGGTCCCCTCCACTTT.